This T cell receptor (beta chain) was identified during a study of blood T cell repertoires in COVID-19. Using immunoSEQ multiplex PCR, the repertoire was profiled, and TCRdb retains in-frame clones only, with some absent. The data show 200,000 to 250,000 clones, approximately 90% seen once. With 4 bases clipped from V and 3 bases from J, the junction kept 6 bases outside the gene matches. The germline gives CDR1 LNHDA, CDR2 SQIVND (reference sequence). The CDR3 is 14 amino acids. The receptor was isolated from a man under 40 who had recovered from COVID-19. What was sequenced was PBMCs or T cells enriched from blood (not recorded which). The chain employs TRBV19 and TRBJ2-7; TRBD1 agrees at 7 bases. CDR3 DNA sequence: TGTGCCAGTAGTACACAGGGGCGTAGCTACGAGCAGTACTTC. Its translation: CASSTQGRSYEQYF.